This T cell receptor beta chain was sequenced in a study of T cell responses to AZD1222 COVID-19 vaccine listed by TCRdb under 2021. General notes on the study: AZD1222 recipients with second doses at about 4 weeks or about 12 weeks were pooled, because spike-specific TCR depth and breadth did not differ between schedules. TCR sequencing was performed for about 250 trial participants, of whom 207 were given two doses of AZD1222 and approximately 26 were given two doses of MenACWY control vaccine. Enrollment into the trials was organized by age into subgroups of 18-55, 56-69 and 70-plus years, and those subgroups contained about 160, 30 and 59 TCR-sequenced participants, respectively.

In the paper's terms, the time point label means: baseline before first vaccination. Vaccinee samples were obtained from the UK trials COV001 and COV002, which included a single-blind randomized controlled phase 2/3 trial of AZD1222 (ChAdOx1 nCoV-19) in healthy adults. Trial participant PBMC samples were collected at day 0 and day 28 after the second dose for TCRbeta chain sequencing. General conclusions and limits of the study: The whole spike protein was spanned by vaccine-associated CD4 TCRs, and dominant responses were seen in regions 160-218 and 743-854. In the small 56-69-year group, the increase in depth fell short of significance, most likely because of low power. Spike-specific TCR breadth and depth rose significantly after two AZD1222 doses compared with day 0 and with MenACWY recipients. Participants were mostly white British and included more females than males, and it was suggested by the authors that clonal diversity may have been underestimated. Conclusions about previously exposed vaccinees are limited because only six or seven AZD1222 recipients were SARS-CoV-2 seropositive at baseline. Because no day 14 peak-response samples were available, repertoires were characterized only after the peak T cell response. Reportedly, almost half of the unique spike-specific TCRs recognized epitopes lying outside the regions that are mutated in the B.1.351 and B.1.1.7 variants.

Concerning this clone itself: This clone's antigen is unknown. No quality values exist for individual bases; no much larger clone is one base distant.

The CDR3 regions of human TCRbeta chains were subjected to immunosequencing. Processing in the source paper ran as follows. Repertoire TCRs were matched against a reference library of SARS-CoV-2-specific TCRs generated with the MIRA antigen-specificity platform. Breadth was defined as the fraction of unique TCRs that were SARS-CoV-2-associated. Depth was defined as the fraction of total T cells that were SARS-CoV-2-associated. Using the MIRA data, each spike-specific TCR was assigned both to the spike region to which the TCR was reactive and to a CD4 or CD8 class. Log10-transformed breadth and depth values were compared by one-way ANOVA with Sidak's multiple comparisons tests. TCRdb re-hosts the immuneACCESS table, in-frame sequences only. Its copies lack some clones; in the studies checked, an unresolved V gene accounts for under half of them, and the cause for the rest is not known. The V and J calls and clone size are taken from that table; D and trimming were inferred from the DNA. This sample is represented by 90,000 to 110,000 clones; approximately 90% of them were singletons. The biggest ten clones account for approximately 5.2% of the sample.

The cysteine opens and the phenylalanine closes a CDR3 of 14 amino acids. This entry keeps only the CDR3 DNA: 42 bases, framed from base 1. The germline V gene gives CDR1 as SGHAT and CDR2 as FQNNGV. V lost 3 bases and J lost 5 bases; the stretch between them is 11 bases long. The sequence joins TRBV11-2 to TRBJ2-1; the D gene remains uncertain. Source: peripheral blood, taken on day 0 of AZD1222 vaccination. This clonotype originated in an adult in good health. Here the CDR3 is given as CASSFVAPDNEQFF. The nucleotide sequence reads TGTGCCAGCAGCTTCGTGGCGCCAGACAATGAGCAGTTCTTC.